These 9 T cell receptor beta chains were all obtained from the same sample, sequenced in a study of cytomegalovirus exposure and HLA in healthy donors. A multiplex PCR was run with 60 Vbeta primers and 13 Jbeta primers. Generated by immunoSEQ multiplex PCR, the TCRdb table keeps only in-frame clones and is missing some. Its table records tens of thousands of clones. Sequencing was performed on PBMCs. All receptors derive from a middle-aged woman in good health and CMV-seronegative.

This chain joins TRBV28 and TRBJ1-1; D uncertain. The CDR3 length is 12 residues. The germline gives CDR1 MDHEN, CDR2 SYDVKM. Trimming removed 6 bases at V and 4 bases at J, with 9 bases between. CDR3 nucleotide sequence: TGTGCCAGCAGGGTTGGTAGCACTGAAGCTTTCTTT. This codes for CASRVGSTEAFF.

This chain links TRBV6-1 with TRBJ1-6; the D gene is possibly TRBD1 (6 bases). The CDR3 sequence is 12 residues long. From germline, CDR1 is MNHNS and CDR2 SASEGT. Trimming cost V 5 bases and J 10 bases, with 9 bases left between them. The CDR3 loop reads CASSTGFSPLHF. In DNA, the CDR3 is TGTGCCAGCAGTACAGGGTTCTCACCCCTCCACTTT.

V and J are TRBV7-2 and TRBJ2-3; 15 bases line up with TRBD2. The J segment lost 4 bases and the V segment lost 5 bases, leaving 7 bases of the junction unmatched. Germline V gene sequence: CDR1 SGHTA, CDR2 FQGNSA. The CDR3 is made up of 17 amino acids. CDR3 nucleotide sequence: TGTGCCAGCAGCGTAGGACTAGCGGGAGGGTGGGCAGATACGCAGTATTTT. It yields the protein CASSVGLAGGWADTQYF.

The chain joins TRBV7-9 to TRBJ2-3, with TRBD2 matching over 9 bases. V lost 5 bases, J lost 0 bases, and 6 bases stayed unmatched. The CDR3 sequence is 16 residues long. Germline V CDR1 and CDR2: SEHNR, FQNEAQ (reference sequence). CDR3 region: CASSPGLAPSTDTQYF. CDR3 DNA: TGTGCCAGCAGCCCAGGACTAGCGCCGAGCACAGATACGCAGTATTTT.

J is TRBJ1-1 and V is TRBV9, with 7 bases fitting TRBD1. This CDR3 is built from 14 residues. Germline-derived CDR1 and CDR2 are SGDLS and YYNGEE. J was trimmed by 0 bases and V by 4 bases; bases with no gene match: 3. CDR3 amino acids: CASSRDSLNTEAFF. The CDR3 DNA sequence: TGTGCCAGCAGCCGGGACAGTCTGAACACTGAAGCTTTCTTT.

The J gene is TRBJ1-5, the V gene TRBV30; the D gene is possibly TRBD1 (5 bases). V gave up 5 bases and J gave up 1 base, with 15 bases separating them. The CDR3 is 15 residues long. The V gene's germline CDR1 is GTSNPN and CDR2 SVGIG (reference sequence). DNA for the CDR3: TGTGCCTGGCAAGGTCTGGGGGGGAGCAATCAGCCCCAGCATTTT. Its translation is CAWQGLGGSNQPQHF. The full variable domain, its missing parts supplied by reference TRBV30 and TRBJ1-5, is SQTIHQWPATLVQPVGSPLSLECTVEGTSNPNLYWYRQAAGRGLQLLFYSVGIGQISSEVPQNLSASRPQDRQFILSSKKLLLSDSGFYLCAWQGLGGSNQPQHFGDGTRLSIL.

J is TRBJ2-3 and V is TRBV29-1; 11 bases line up with TRBD1. Germline V gives CDR1 SQVTM, CDR2 ANQGSEA. This CDR3 is built from 14 residues. Unmatched junction bases numbered 7, after V lost 7 bases and J lost 4 bases. CDR3 bases: TGCAGCGCAGCCGGGACAGGGGGAGCAGATACGCAGTATTTT. Amino acids: CSAAGTGGADTQYF.

The chain joins TRBV5-1 to TRBJ1-2; 8 bases line up with TRBD1. With V trimmed by 3 bases and J by 7 bases, 2 bases remained unmatched. Germline V gene data show CDR1 as SGHRS and CDR2 as YFSETQ. CDR3 length: 12 amino acids. CDR3 residues: CASSWTGPGYTF. The CDR3 nucleotides are TGCGCCAGCAGCTGGACAGGGCCTGGCTACACCTTC.

The chain employs TRBV28 and TRBJ1-3; D not resolved. The CDR3 runs 16 residues. Per germline, CDR1 MDHEN and CDR2 SYDVKM. Trimming left V 5 bases short and J 0 bases short, with 14 bases between. CDR3 residues: CASSPLRLTSGNTIYF. The CDR3 nucleotides read TGTGCCAGCAGTCCGCTAAGACTGACCTCTGGAAACACCATATATTTT.